The entry that follows covers one T cell receptor beta chain sequence. Its antigen is still unknown. An end of the junction does not agree with germline; a read error may underlie this. The source of the sample is a study of T cell repertoires in cytomegalovirus infection. MiXCR, applied by TCRdb to the reads, yields one record per CDR3 protein. The sample comprises some 800,000 distinct CDR3 sequences, about 30% of which are singletons, and about an eighth rests with the top ten. The CDR3 is 13 residues long. The germline gives CDR1 SQVTM, CDR2 ANQGSEA. The source material was cultured CD8+ T cells from PBMCs, sampled from culture after CMV antigen stimulation. The V call is TRBV29-1, the J call TRBJ1-2; D is perhaps TRBD1 (6 bases). The origin of this receptor is a human donor in good health (CMV status not recorded). Some clones in this sample may be carry-over from other donors' samples. CDR3 residues: CGVLRDKTYGYTF. The CDR3 coding sequence is TGCGGCGTTCTTCGGGACAAGACGTATGGCTACACCTTC.